This TCR beta chain is drawn from a study of technical replicates of blood from a few donors. The repertoire was sequenced with immunoSEQ multiplex PCR; TCRdb's copy has only in-frame clones and lacks some. The data hold 85,000 or so clones, with over 85% observed a single time. This clone was counted a single time. V was cut by 4 bases and J by 3 bases, with 10 bases left in between. Germline CDR1 reads SQVTM; CDR2 reads ANQGSEA. The CDR3 contains 13 residues. The chain employs TRBV29-1 and TRBJ2-1; the D is unclear. Sequenced input: T cells isolated from PBMCs. The sequence was collected from a human donor in good health. CDR3 sequence reads: CSVVARSYNEQFF. CDR3 DNA sequence: TGCAGCGTTGTAGCCCGTAGCTACAATGAGCAGTTCTTC.